What follows are 10 T cell receptor beta chains derived from one specimen sequenced in a study of CD8 T cells in Susac syndrome. Random-hexamer reverse transcription was applied to roughly 0.5 to 1 ug RNA. TCRdb reanalysed the immunoSEQ multiplex PCR reads using MiXCR and keeps one entry per CDR3 protein. The sample has approximately 77,000 distinct CDR3 sequences, about 93% seen once. Material for sequencing was CD4+ T cells from PBMCs. These receptors all come from a human donor with Susac syndrome.

The chain joins TRBV6-5 to TRBJ2-7; 8 bases match TRBD1. The CDR3 totals 16 residues. From germline, CDR1 is MNHEY and CDR2 SVGAGI. The V gene end was trimmed by 4 bases and the J gene end by 5 bases; junction bases not matched to a gene: 13. The CDR3 DNA reads as TGTGCCAGCAGTTTCCGCCTAGGACAGGGTACCCACGAGCAGTACTTC. Its translation is CASSFRLGQGTHEQYF.

The chain links TRBV20-1 to TRBJ1-2; TRBD1 matches at 10 bases. The CDR3 contains 16 residues. V lost 0 bases to trimming and J lost 6 bases; unmatched junction nucleotides: 10. Germline loops: CDR1 DFQATT, CDR2 SNEGSKA (reference sequence). The CDR3 DNA is TGCAGTGCTAGAGAACCCGGGACAGGGGCTCCCAATGGCTACACCTTC. Amino acids: CSAREPGTGAPNGYTF.

The chain carries TRBV7-3 and TRBJ2-1, with D hard to call. The germline V gene encodes CDR1 SGHTA and CDR2 FQGTGA. The CDR3 contains 15 residues. The ends were cut back, 4 bases at V and 4 bases at J, with 14 bases in the middle. DNA for the CDR3: TGTGCCAGCAGCTCAAATACGGGCCTTTACAATGAGCAGTTCTTC. Translated: CASSSNTGLYNEQFF.

The genes are TRBV5-1 and TRBJ1-1; 7 bases map to TRBD1. CDR1 is SGHRS, CDR2 YFSETQ, per germline. The CDR3 sequence is 17 residues long. With 3 bases clipped from V and 4 bases from J, the junction kept 15 bases outside the gene matches. The CDR3 reads CASSSRTGSGLITEAFF. The DNA of the CDR3 is TGCGCCAGCAGCTCCCGGACAGGTTCGGGGTTGATCACTGAAGCTTTCTTT.

The genes are TRBV7-6 and TRBJ2-7; D remains ambiguous. Trimming pared 5 bases from V and 6 bases from J, leaving 20 bases between. Germline V gene data show CDR1 as SGHVS and CDR2 as FNYEAQ. The CDR3 is 15 amino acids. DNA for the CDR3: TGTGCCAGCAGCACCCAGGCCTCCTACACCTTCGAGCAGTACTTC. Protein sequence: CASSTQASYTFEQYF.

The chain uses TRBV11-2 and TRBJ2-1; D is unclear. Germline V CDR1 and CDR2: SGHAT, FQNNGV. The ends were cut back, 1 base at V and 6 bases at J, with 10 bases in the middle. This CDR3 region has 14 residues. The CDR3 bases are TGTGCCAGCAGCTTAGTAGGGATTCTCAATGAGCAGTTCTTC. Translated, it gives CASSLVGILNEQFF. The full variable domain, completed using reference TRBV11-2 and TRBJ2-1, is EAGVAQSPRYKIIEKRQSVAFWCNPISGHATLYWYQQILGQGPKLLIQFQNNGVVDDSQLPKDRFSAERLKGVDSTLKIQPAKLEDSAVYLCASSLVGILNEQFFGPGTRLTVL.

The rearrangement joins TRBV7-8 to TRBJ2-7; 12 nucleotides agree with TRBD1. CDR1 and CDR2 from the germline V gene are SGHVS and FQNEAQ. V trimming: 2 bases; J trimming: 6 bases; junction bases outside the gene matches: 8. This CDR3 is built from 16 residues. Here the CDR3 reads CASSLRGGTGGLEQYF. CDR3 DNA sequence: TGTGCCAGCAGCTTAAGGGGAGGGACAGGGGGCCTCGAGCAGTACTTC.

V gene TRBV7-2 combines with J gene TRBJ2-7; TRBD1 agrees at 7 bases. Unmatched junction bases numbered 5, after V lost 1 base and J lost 2 bases. Germline V gives CDR1 SGHTA, CDR2 FQGNSA. This CDR3 is built from 15 residues. For the CDR3, the DNA is TGTGCCAGCAGCTTAGGACAGGGAAATACCTACGAGCAGTACTTC. Translation: CASSLGQGNTYEQYF.

This rearrangement joins TRBV6-1 to TRBJ2-1; 15 nucleotides match TRBD2. In germline, CDR1 is MNHNS, CDR2 SASEGT. The V gene end was trimmed by 6 bases and the J gene end by 4 bases; junction bases not matched to a gene: 10. This CDR3 spans 18 amino acids. This CDR3 reads CASRGTSGGRASYNEQFF. DNA for the CDR3: TGTGCCAGCAGGGGGACTAGCGGGGGGAGAGCTTCTTACAATGAGCAGTTCTTC.

The rearrangement joins TRBV11-2 to TRBJ2-6, with TRBD1 matching 11 bases. CDR1 is SGHAT and CDR2 is FQNNGV in the germline V gene. There are 16 residues in the CDR3. V was pared by 3 bases and J by 2 bases, with 0 bases of the junction left unmatched. CDR3 in amino acids: CASSLDRGPGANVLTF. CDR3 in DNA: TGTGCCAGCAGCTTGGACAGGGGGCCTGGGGCCAACGTCCTGACTTTC.